This TCR beta chain is drawn from a study of early T cells in non-severe SARS-CoV-2 infection (dated by TCRdb to 2020 to 2022). The study in broad terms: Bulk RNA from unsorted whole blood was used for TCR sequencing, so alpha and beta chains could not be paired. Findings and caveats that apply to the study as a whole: VDJdb matching was skewed toward anti-spike CD8 responses, so virus-specific expansions were likely underestimated and private and CD4 specificities were missed.

Note on this clonotype: What this receptor recognizes is not known. It has no much larger one-base neighbor in the sample; base qualities were not kept.

The CDR3 has 13 amino acids, counting the end cysteine and phenylalanine. Only the CDR3 portion is preserved as DNA: 39 bases, with reading frame beginning at the first base. In the germline V gene (reference sequence), CDR1 corresponds to MNHEY and CDR2 to SMNVEV. After removal of 6 bases from V and 5 bases from J, the junction retains 5 bases not matched to a gene. The study was a case-control design nested within a healthcare worker cohort in London, UK, with weekly nasopharyngeal swab PCR tests and blood sampling. Healthcare workers were recruited during the week of the UK lockdown, between 23 and 31 March 2020, and followed weekly for up to 16 weeks. The library was generated by 5' RACE. For sequencing, a NextSeq 500 was employed. To correct for sequencing error and PCR bias, the TCR library protocol tagged individual cDNA molecules with unique molecular identifiers. Both TCR alpha and beta chains were sequenced, and tight co-correlation was observed between alpha and beta sequence abundances in each sample. For the original study's pipeline: Decombinator V4 was used to annotate TCR sequences for V gene, J gene and CDR3. Expanded TCRs were defined as changing significantly between any two time points under a Poisson model with p below 0.0001. TCR abundances were normalised to the total number of TCRs sequenced in each sample and reported as counts per million. TRAV1-2 paired with TRAJ12, TRAJ20 or TRAJ33 defined MAIT TCRs, while TRAV10 paired with TRAJ18 defined iNKT TCRs. VDJdb, accessed 1 November 2021, was searched for CMV, EBV and SARS-CoV-2 annotated TCRs, with TCRs annotated for multiple antigens excluded. TCRdb reprocessed the public reads (quality trimming at Q25 with fastp, clone calling with MiXCR) and kept in-frame beta chains. Every CDR3 protein is listed once, alongside the most common genes and DNA of its rows. The authors' filters were not applied to this entry. This sample comprises some 110,000 distinct CDR3 sequences, 15% of them detected only once. Together, the top ten hold 20% to 25% of the sample.

Sequenced sample: whole blood. The V and J segments used are TRBV27 and TRBJ2-5; TRBD2 matches 8 bases in the middle. The clonotype originates from an adult who was a healthcare worker with PCR-confirmed SARS-CoV-2 infection or an uninfected control (not recorded which). CDR3 protein: CASRFRGGETQYF. The sequenced DNA is TGTGCCAGCAGGTTCCGGGGGGGCGAGACCCAGTACTTC.